This T cell receptor (beta chain) was captured by sequencing in a study of tumour-infiltrating T cells in Burkitt lymphoma. Across the whole study: Productive clonality predicted overall and progression-free survival.

The table came from immunoSEQ multiplex PCR; TCRdb's copy has only in-frame clones and leaves some out. Of about 17,000 clones listed, around four fifths are singletons. This clone was observed a single time. The source is a human donor with diffuse large B-cell lymphoma. The sequenced material came from tumor tissue.

CDR3 sequence (DNA): TGTGCCAGTAGTATAAAAGTCGGGGGAGCTTTCTTT. Translated: CASSIKVGGAFF. The chain uses TRBV19 and TRBJ1-1, with D possibly TRBD1 on 5 matching bases. Germline V gene lookup returns CDR1 LNHDA and CDR2 SQIVND (reference sequence). The germline V and J ends were trimmed by 2 bases and 10 bases, with 11 bases remaining between them. The length of the CDR3 is 12 residues. The full variable domain, with the rest looked up from reference TRBV19 and TRBJ1-1, is DGGITQSPKYLFRKEGQNVTLSCEQNLNHDAMYWYRQDPGQGLRLIYYSQIVNDFQKGDIAEGYSVSREKKESFPLTVTSAQKNPTAFYLCASSIKVGGAFFGQGTRLTVV.